The 9 T cell receptor beta chains given below trace back to one sample, sequenced in a study of molecular identifiers for immune sequencing clone quantification. MiXCR, applied by TCRdb to the PCR reads, yields one record per CDR3 protein. In the table there are approximately 630,000 distinct CDR3 sequences, 25% of which are singletons. Sequenced material: naive CD8+ T cells from blood, with Jurkat cell RNA spiked in. Stated subset: FACS-sorted CD8+CD4-CCR7+CD45RA+ naive T cells. These receptor sequences come from a human donor in good health. Some libraries in this study had Jurkat cell RNA spiked in.

This clonotype appeared once. Relative to the germline gene, one junction end is altered; a read error may explain this. The chain combines TRBV30 with TRBJ2-1; tentative D call: TRBD2 (5 bases). CDR3 length: 14 residues. Germline CDR1 is GTSNPN and CDR2 is SVGIG (reference sequence). CDR3 coding DNA: TGTGCCTGGGGTGTAGGGCCAGACGAGGGTGAGCAGTTCTTC. Translating it yields CAWGVGPDEGEQFF. The whole variable domain, filled in from reference TRBV30 and TRBJ2-1, reads SQTIHQWPATLVQPVGSPLSLECTVEGTSNPNLYWYRQAAGRGLQLLFYSVGIGQISSEVPQNLSASRPQDRQFILSSKKLLLSDSGFYLCAWGVGPDEGEQFFGPGTRLTVL.

Notes on this clonotype: This may be a read error: a much more frequent sequence differs by one nucleotide. V usage is TRBV20-1 and J usage is TRBJ2-7, with 8 bases fitting TRBD2. The germline V gene has CDR1 DFQATT and CDR2 SNEGSKA (reference sequence). The length of the CDR3 is 15 residues. With V trimmed by 1 base and J by 6 bases, 11 bases remained unmatched. CDR3 DNA sequence: TGCAGTGCTAGAGCCCGGCGACTAGCGAGAGCCGAGCAGTACTTC. Amino acids: CSARARRLARAEQYF.

This clonotype was picked up many times. V is TRBV12-3 or TRBV12-4 and J is TRBJ2-3, with D possibly being TRBD1 (6 bases). V lost 6 bases, J lost 2 bases, and 21 bases lay in between. The CDR3 has 17 residues. As DNA, the CDR3 is TGTGCCAGCAGCTCCATTACCCAGACAGGAGACACAGATACGCAGTATTTT. Encoded protein: CASSSITQTGDTDTQYF.

Regarding this clonotype: The junction departs from the called germline gene at one end, perhaps through a read error. The genes are TRBV6-5 and TRBJ1-3, with a weak D call TRBD1 (5 bases). This CDR3 is 17 amino acids long. Germline CDR1 and CDR2: MNHEY and SVGAGI. Here the CDR3 DNA reads TGTGCCAGCAGTTACACCTCCGGGGGTCACTCTGGAAACACCATACATTTT. This encodes CASSYTSGGHSGNTIHF.

In the case of this clonotype: A much larger clone differs by one base, so this may be a read error. The V call is TRBV29-1, the J call TRBJ2-7; D is perhaps TRBD1 or TRBD2 (5 bases each). The length of the CDR3 is 15 residues. V was pared by 2 bases and J by 2 bases, with 16 bases between. CDR1 is SQVTM and CDR2 is ANQGSEA in the germline V gene. Written as DNA, the CDR3 is TGCAGCGTTGAATGGCGCGAGGGGCCGCCCTACGAGCAGTACTTC. The encoded protein is CSVEWREGPPYEQYF.

The V gene is TRBV7-9, the J gene TRBJ2-1; no clear D gene. CDR1 SEHNR and CDR2 FQNEAQ come from the germline V gene (reference sequence). V was clipped by 8 bases and J by 6 bases, with 17 bases between them. This CDR3 is built from 14 residues. The DNA for the CDR3 is TGTGCCAGCTCGCCGAGAGGCGCTACCAATGAGCAGTTCTTC. Amino acid sequence: CASSPRGATNEQFF.

Concerning this clonotype: A clone one base away is much larger, so this may be a read error. The chain carries TRBV5-1 and TRBJ1-1; no definite D call. Trimming took off 0 bases at V and 3 bases at J, with 15 bases between the two ends. From germline, CDR1 is SGHRS and CDR2 YFSETQ. The length of the CDR3 is 16 residues. The CDR3 DNA reads as TGCGCCAGCAGCTTGGTCTCCGGGCCGCTCGACACTGAAGCTTTCTTT. This sequence encodes CASSLVSGPLDTEAFF.

The V gene is TRBV5-3, the J gene TRBJ1-1; D is unclear. TRBV5-3 is annotated as an ORF whose role is uncertain. Trimming removed 9 bases at V and 6 bases at J, with 21 bases between. The CDR3 loop spans 14 amino acids. This CDR3 is CAISVQSGGAEAFF. The CDR3 region has the DNA TGTGCCATCAGCGTGCAGAGTGGCGGGGCTGAAGCTTTCTTT.

This chain connects TRBV9 to TRBJ2-1; D assignment may be TRBD1 or TRBD2 (6 bases each). From germline, CDR1 is SGDLS and CDR2 YYNGEE. CDR3 size: 19 residues. The ends were cut back, 3 bases at V and 8 bases at J, with 30 bases in the middle. CDR3 in DNA: TGTGCCAGCAGCGCATACAGGGTAGGGGTGGTACTAGGGGGGCATGAGCAGTTCTTC. It specifies CASSAYRVGVVLGGHEQFF.